Shown below are 30 T cell receptor beta chains from a single sample sequenced in a study of vaccination and CD4 T cells after COVID-19. The study sequenced cultured CD4+ T cell DNA using the Oncomine TCR Beta short-read assay. One entry per CDR3 protein, called by TCRdb with MiXCR from the PCR reads. In the table there are around 26,000 distinct CDR3 sequences, 41% of which are singletons. Their cognate antigens are unknown. Specified time point: late sampling 161 to 241 days after vaccination in a few convalescent patients. Regarding treatment: approximately 9-day PBMC culture with coronavirus spike peptide pools or control peptides (ViraFEST assay). The source material was CD4+ T cells from blood, cultured in vitro, sampled about 7 months after SARS-CoV-2 vaccination. The receptor source for this set is a human donor who had recovered from COVID-19.

This clonotype has only a few counts. The chain couples TRBV28 to TRBJ2-1; 7 bases match TRBD1. The V gene end was trimmed by 4 bases and the J gene end by 2 bases; junction bases not matched to a gene: 11. Germline CDR1 MDHEN, CDR2 SYDVKM. The CDR3 totals 17 residues. Here the CDR3 DNA reads TGTGCCAGCAGTTCCCTCCTCCGGGACAGAGCCTACAATGAGCAGTTCTTC. Amino acids: CASSSLLRDRAYNEQFF.

This clonotype turned up a few times. The DNA of the CDR3 is TGTGCCAGCAGCCCGAGCGGGAGAGAGACCCAGTACTTC. Translating it yields CASSPSGRETQYF. This sequence joins TRBV6-1 and TRBJ2-5, with 8 bases matching TRBD2. The junction had 4 bases not matched to a gene; V was cut back by 6 bases and J by 4 bases. CDR3 size: 13 residues. Germline CDR1 reads MNHNS; CDR2 reads SASEGT.

This clonotype was picked up a small number of times. In nucleotides, the CDR3 is TGCAGTGTTCCAGACCGGGTCTACAACTCCAATGAGCAGTTCTTC. Its protein product is CSVPDRVYNSNEQFF. This chain uses TRBV20-1 with TRBJ2-1; D gene uncertain. Trimming removed 7 bases at V and 6 bases at J, with 22 bases between. CDR3 length: 15 amino acids. Looked up from germline, CDR1 is DFQATT and CDR2 is SNEGSKA (reference sequence).

This clonotype was seen a few times. The chain carries TRBV6-2 or TRBV6-3 and TRBJ2-7; TRBD2 aligns across 7 bases. This CDR3 is built from 14 residues. Germline V lookup: CDR1 MNHEY, CDR2 SVGEGT. The V and J ends lost 2 bases and 2 bases, in that order; junction bases with no gene match: 3. The CDR3 loop reads CASSYLGLAYEQYF. The CDR3 DNA follows: TGTGCCAGCAGTTACCTAGGACTAGCCTACGAGCAGTACTTC.

There are a few counts of this clonotype. The rearrangement links TRBV7-9 to TRBJ2-7; D is unclear. V lost 4 bases and J lost 0, with 10 bases in between. CDR1 and CDR2 from the germline V gene are SEHNR and FQNEAQ (reference sequence). The CDR3 length is 14 residues. The CDR3 reads CASSYLGSSYEQYF. In DNA, the CDR3 is TGTGCCAGCAGCTACCTAGGCAGCTCCTACGAGCAGTACTTC. The full variable domain, rest sourced from reference TRBV7-9 and TRBJ2-7, is DTGVSQNPRHKITKRGQNVTFRCDPISEHNRLYWYRQTLGQGPEFLTYFQNEAQLEKSRLLSDRFSAERPKGSFSTLEIQRTEQGDSAMYLCASSYLGSSYEQYFGPGTRLTVT.

As DNA, the CDR3 is TGTGCCACCAGTGATTACGCCGGGGAGCTGTTTTTT. This codes for CATSDYAGELFF. The chain recombines TRBV24-1 with TRBJ2-2; D call uncertain. From germline, CDR1 is KGHDR and CDR2 SFDVKD. The germline V and J ends were trimmed by 2 bases and 6 bases, with 3 bases remaining between them. This CDR3 has 12 amino acids.

This clonotype was counted only a few times. The gene calls are TRBV6-1 and TRBJ2-1, with a possible D match to TRBD1 (6 bases). With 6 bases removed from V and 8 bases from J, the gap between germline ends came to 23 bases. This CDR3 is built from 16 residues. Germline assignment: CDR1 MNHNS and CDR2 SASEGT. This CDR3 reads CASSPRGRTGMDEQFF. The CDR3 DNA reads TGTGCCAGCAGCCCCAGGGGACGGACGGGAATGGATGAGCAGTTCTTC.

This clonotype was counted only a few times. This chain joins TRBV6-2 or TRBV6-3 and TRBJ1-1, with 7 nucleotides matching TRBD1. The germline CDR1 and CDR2 sequences are MNHEY and SVGEGT. The CDR3 extends over 16 amino acids. With 7 bases clipped from V and 1 base from J, the junction kept 12 bases outside the gene matches. The CDR3 nucleotides read TGTGCCAGCATCCCCAGGACAGGCTTCACGAACACTGAAGCTTTCTTT. It specifies CASIPRTGFTNTEAFF.

This rearrangement joins TRBV11-3 to TRBJ2-1; D is uncertain. The CDR3 spans 14 residues. The V gene's germline CDR1 is SGHNT and CDR2 YENEEA. Trimming stripped 3 bases from V and 7 bases from J, with 13 bases between. CDR3 amino acids: CASSFGRSSNEQFF. CDR3 bases: TGTGCCAGCAGCTTCGGACGGTCTTCGAATGAGCAGTTCTTC.

This clonotype is deemed medium-sized. The chain carries TRBV15 and TRBJ2-1; no definite D call. The CDR3 totals 14 residues. Germline lookup yields CDR1 LNHNV and CDR2 YYDKDF (reference sequence). Trimming shortened V by 5 bases and J by 7 bases, and 15 bases separated the two germline ends. The CDR3 DNA sequence: TGTGCCACCAGCCGGAAGACGGGTTGGAATGAGCAGTTCTTC. As protein: CATSRKTGWNEQFF. The full variable domain, with the rest looked up from reference TRBV15 and TRBJ2-1, is DAMVIQNPRYQVTQFGKPVTLSCSQTLNHNVMYWYQQKSSQAPKLLFHYYDKDFNNEADTPDNFQSRRPNTSFCFLDIRSPGLGDTAMYLCATSRKTGWNEQFFGPGTRLTVL.

This clonotype was seen once. The chain joins TRBV28 to TRBJ2-1; 7 bases agree with TRBD1. Per the germline V gene, CDR1 is MDHEN and CDR2 is SYDVKM. The CDR3 is 17 amino acids. The trim removed 6 bases at V and 3 bases at J, leaving 14 bases unmatched. The CDR3 spells CASSNDSRGQLYNEQFF. CDR3 DNA sequence: TGTGCCAGCAGCAATGATTCCAGGGGACAGCTCTACAATGAGCAGTTCTTC.

The chain recombines TRBV7-9 with TRBJ2-3, with D hard to call. This CDR3 spans 15 amino acids. Germline CDR1 SEHNR, CDR2 FQNEAQ (reference sequence). Trimming removed 1 base from V and 1 base from J, with 9 bases in between. The CDR3 nucleotides read TGTGCCAGCAGCTTAGGGGCTGGGGGCACAGATACGCAGTATTTT. Protein: CASSLGAGGTDTQYF.

This sequence joins TRBV7-2 and TRBJ2-3; perhaps TRBD1 as D (5 bases). CDR1 and CDR2 (germline): SGHTA, FQGNSA. Between the trimmed V and J ends, which lost 3 bases and 5 bases, there was a span of 12 bases. The CDR3 spans 14 residues. The CDR3 loop reads CASSFDRLLDTQYF. The CDR3 DNA reads as TGTGCCAGCAGCTTTGACAGATTGTTAGATACGCAGTATTTT. The full variable domain, its missing parts supplied by reference TRBV7-2 and TRBJ2-3, is GAGVSQSPSNKVTEKGKDVELRCDPISGHTALYWYRQSLGQGLEFLIYFQGNSAPDKSGLPSDRFSAERTGGSVSTLTIQRTQQEDSAVYLCASSFDRLLDTQYFGPGTRLTVL.

The chain joins TRBV5-1 to TRBJ2-5; D is unclear. This CDR3 comprises 14 residues. The germline V gene has CDR1 SGHRS and CDR2 YFSETQ. V was trimmed by 2 bases and J by 1 base, leaving 9 bases between them. CDR3 sequence: CASSFTSSQETQYF. The CDR3 DNA sequence: TGCGCCAGCAGCTTCACCAGCAGCCAAGAGACCCAGTACTTC.

A few counts support this clonotype. The gene calls are TRBV20-1 and TRBJ2-3; D gene ambiguous. Between the trimmed V and J ends, which lost 2 bases and 2 bases, there was a span of 8 bases. Looked up from germline, CDR1 is DFQATT and CDR2 is SNEGSKA (reference sequence). This CDR3 comprises 13 residues. For the CDR3, the DNA is TGCAGTGCTAGACACGAGGTCACAGATACGCAGTATTTT. Protein product: CSARHEVTDTQYF.

The chain combines TRBV6-1 with TRBJ2-1, with 11 bases lining up with TRBD2. The germline gives CDR1 MNHNS, CDR2 SASEGT. V shed 6 bases, J shed 4 bases, and the junction held 5 bases outside the gene matches. CDR3 length equals 15 residues. CDR3 DNA sequence: TGTGCCAGCAGCAATCTAGCGGGAGGTTACAATGAGCAGTTCTTC. This codes for CASSNLAGGYNEQFF.

The chain recombines TRBV5-6 with TRBJ2-7; D is uncertain. Germline loops: CDR1 SGHDT, CDR2 YYEEEE. The CDR3 length is 13 residues. Trimming removed 5 bases at V and 5 bases at J, with 14 bases between. In DNA form, the CDR3 reads TGTGCCAGCAGTCCACAAGGGTATCACGAGCAGTACTTC. Its translation: CASSPQGYHEQYF.

The chain is built from TRBV19 and TRBJ1-5; D not certain. The CDR3 is made up of 12 amino acids. Trimming cost V 5 bases and J 3 bases, with 5 bases left between them. In germline, CDR1 is LNHDA, CDR2 SQIVND (reference sequence). The DNA for the CDR3 is TGTGCCAGTAGTCCCCTCAATCAGCCCCAGCATTTT. Translation: CASSPLNQPQHF.

This clonotype showed up just once. This chain joins TRBV19 and TRBJ1-5; D remains unclear. Germline CDR1 is LNHDA and CDR2 is SQIVND (reference sequence). This CDR3 comprises 17 residues. Trimming took 4 bases from V and 0 from J, leaving 16 bases between them. CDR3 sequence reads: CASSTQDWSYSNQPQHF. The CDR3, as DNA: TGTGCCAGTAGTACTCAGGATTGGAGTTATAGCAATCAGCCCCAGCATTTT.

The CDR3 DNA reads as TGTGCCAGCAGCTTATTCCAGAACTATGGCTACACCTTC. It is translated as CASSLFQNYGYTF. The chain uses TRBV7-9 and TRBJ1-2; no definite D call. Germline lookup yields CDR1 SEHNR and CDR2 FQNEAQ (reference sequence). The CDR3 loop spans 13 amino acids. V shed 2 bases and J shed 2 bases, with 6 bases lying between them.

This clonotype was found a few times. CDR3: CASTPVIRRSSYEQYF. In nucleotides, the CDR3 is TGTGCCAGCACCCCCGTCATAAGGCGAAGCTCCTACGAGCAGTACTTC. The V and J genes are TRBV28 and TRBJ2-7; D is unresolved. The CDR3 loop spans 16 amino acids. Per the germline V gene, CDR1 is MDHEN and CDR2 is SYDVKM. Between the trimmed V and J ends, which lost 7 bases and 0 bases, there was a span of 19 bases.

The V and J genes are TRBV18 and TRBJ2-7; TRBD1 agrees at 8 bases. With 6 bases clipped from V and 0 bases from J, the junction kept 4 bases outside the gene matches. The CDR3 extends over 14 amino acids. Germline V gene lookup returns CDR1 KGHSH and CDR2 LQKENI. The chain's CDR3 is CASSRQGPSYEQYF. The CDR3 DNA reads as TGTGCCAGCTCTCGACAGGGGCCCTCCTACGAGCAGTACTTC.

This clonotype has only a few counts. The V call is TRBV7-8, the J call TRBJ2-7; D perhaps matches TRBD1 (6 bases). The CDR3 extends over 14 amino acids. The germline CDR1 and CDR2 sequences are SGHVS and FQNEAQ. V shed 0 bases and J shed 2 bases, with 8 bases lying between them. The CDR3 protein is CASSLAQGPYEQYF. The CDR3 nucleotides are TGTGCCAGCAGCTTAGCACAGGGCCCCTACGAGCAGTACTTC.

The V gene is TRBV12-3 or TRBV12-4, the J gene TRBJ2-5, with 9 bases fitting TRBD2. The CDR3 spans 14 residues. Trimming took 6 bases from V and 4 from J; bases not matched to a gene: 6. CDR3 coding DNA: TGTGCCAGCAGACCTTTGACTAGCGGAGAGACCCAGTACTTC. It codes for CASRPLTSGETQYF.

This clonotype has just a few counts. This sequence joins TRBV6-1 and TRBJ1-2, with a weak D call TRBD1 (5 bases). V shed 6 bases and J shed 3 bases, with 11 bases lying between them. In germline, CDR1 is MNHNS, CDR2 SASEGT. The CDR3 has 13 residues. The CDR3 DNA follows: TGTGCCAGCAGAAACAGGCAGGACTATGGCTACACCTTC. This translates into CASRNRQDYGYTF.

The chain couples TRBV5-1 to TRBJ2-5, with a tentative D call TRBD1 (5 bases). The CDR3 is made up of 15 amino acids. Germline values: CDR1 SGHRS, CDR2 YFSETQ. The V and J ends lost 0 bases and 5 bases respectively, with 14 bases between them. This CDR3 reads CASSLDVNSGETQYF. CDR3 DNA sequence: TGCGCCAGCAGCTTGGATGTGAACTCAGGGGAGACCCAGTACTTC.

The V gene is TRBV2, the J gene TRBJ2-5, with D unresolved. The length of the CDR3 is 15 residues. Deletions cut 11 bases from V and 1 base from J, with 20 bases between. The germline V gene has CDR1 SNHLY and CDR2 FYNNEI. CDR3 bases: TGTGCCGGCCAGACTGGGCCAATGGCCCAAGAGACCCAGTACTTC. Its protein product is CAGQTGPMAQETQYF.

The CDR3 here is CASSSRGRGLVANVLTF. The CDR3, as DNA: TGTGCCAGCAGTTCGAGGGGGAGGGGGCTCGTGGCCAACGTCCTGACTTTC. The rearrangement uses TRBV27 and TRBJ2-6, with D perhaps TRBD1 or TRBD2 (7 bases each). Between the trimmed V and J ends, which lost 4 bases and 6 bases, there was a span of 19 bases. The germline V gene encodes CDR1 MNHEY and CDR2 SMNVEV (reference sequence). The CDR3 is made up of 17 amino acids. Together with reference TRBV27 and TRBJ2-6, the CDR3 gives the full variable domain: EAQVTQNPRYLITVTGKKLTVTCSQNMNHEYMSWYRQDPGLGLRQIYYSMNVEVTDKGDVPEGYKVSRKEKRNFPLILESPSPNQTSLYFCASSSRGRGLVANVLTFGAGSRLTVL.

This clonotype has just a few counts. V is TRBV10-3 and J is TRBJ2-3; 10 nucleotides agree with TRBD2. CDR3 length equals 15 residues. J lost 2 bases, V lost 7 bases, and 6 bases had no gene match. Germline-derived CDR1 and CDR2 are ENHRY and SYGVKD. CDR3: CAITTGTSVTDTQYF. In DNA, the CDR3 is TGTGCCATCACCACCGGGACTAGCGTCACAGATACGCAGTATTTT.

The chain couples TRBV18 to TRBJ1-5; the match to TRBD1 covers 7 bases. Per germline, CDR1 KGHSH and CDR2 LQKENI. V was clipped by 2 bases and J by 4 bases; unmatched bases: 2. This CDR3 has 14 amino acids. The CDR3 loop reads CASSPGQANQPQHF. The CDR3 DNA reads as TGTGCCAGCTCACCAGGACAGGCTAATCAGCCCCAGCATTTT.